Detailed here is one T cell receptor (beta chain). Antigen unknown. The data were obtained in a study of OX40 agonist ivuxolimab in advanced cancers. Study as a whole: Anti-PD-1, anti-PD-L1 or anti-CTLA-4 therapy given earlier was allowed, and about 38% had some.

TCRdb's table, derived via immunoSEQ multiplex PCR, lists solely in-frame clones and lacks some. The sample consists of fewer than 120,000 clones, around nine tenths of them appearing once. Findings and limits, study-wide: Also showing low normalized T-cell clonal expansion were some of the nonresponders.

Germline V gives CDR1 GTSNPN, CDR2 SVGIG (reference sequence). This CDR3 has 17 amino acids. V was pared by 2 bases and J by 4 bases, with 17 bases of the junction left unmatched. The sequenced sample was CD4+ or CD8+ T cells sorted from blood, obtained in a trial of the OX40 agonist ivuxolimab. This clonotype was obtained from an adult with an advanced solid tumor such as melanoma, head and neck, liver or kidney cancer. This chain joins TRBV30 and TRBJ2-7, with 7 nucleotides matching TRBD1. The DNA for the CDR3 is TGTGCCTGGAGTCCCGCTCAAGGTACAGGGGTTGTTTACGAGCAGTACTTC. Encoded protein: CAWSPAQGTGVVYEQYF.